The 18 T cell receptor beta chains below all came from one sample that was sequenced in a study of yellow fever vaccine responses in identical twins (dated by TCRdb to 2017 to 2018). Library generation was performed with RT-PCR. TCRdb records Illumina HiSeq 2500 as the sequencer. In-frame beta chains were kept once TCRdb had trimmed the public reads at Q25 with fastp and called clones with MiXCR. Rows are combined by CDR3 protein, so each entry shows the most common genes and DNA. This sample has around 20,000 distinct CDR3 sequences in its table, and around 65% of those were observed once. Jointly, the top ten make up approximately 2.2% of the sample. Sequencing was performed on T cells from blood (PBMCs), unsorted or a sorted subset (not recorded which), taken before or after yellow fever vaccination (not recorded which). These TCRs come from a young woman who received the yellow fever vaccine. Donor details come from another sample of the same person, matched by shared clones.

The rearrangement uses TRBV29-1 and TRBJ1-1, with D perhaps TRBD1 (6 bases). The CDR3 is 14 amino acids. V was clipped by 2 bases and J by 1 base, with 11 bases between them. Per germline, CDR1 SQVTM and CDR2 ANQGSEA. CDR3 bases: TGCAGCGTTGAAAGACAGGTTTCGAACACTGAAGCTTTCTTT. Translated: CSVERQVSNTEAFF.

CDR3 region: CASSMIRRRNTEAFF. The CDR3 region has the DNA TGTGCCAGCAGCATGATCCGAAGAAGGAACACTGAAGCTTTCTTT. V and J are TRBV5-6 and TRBJ1-1; unclear D gene. V was trimmed by 4 bases and J by 1 base, leaving 14 bases between them. The V gene's germline CDR1 is SGHDT and CDR2 YYEEEE. The CDR3 totals 15 residues.

The CDR3 loop reads CASSFRALTDTQYF. Written as DNA, the CDR3 is TGTGCCAGCAGCTTTAGGGCCCTCACAGATACGCAGTATTTT. V usage is TRBV7-8 and J usage is TRBJ2-3; D is uncertain. The CDR3 is 14 residues long. Germline lookup yields CDR1 SGHVS and CDR2 FQNEAQ. V was pared by 3 bases and J by 2 bases, with 9 bases between.

This rearrangement joins TRBV24-1 to TRBJ2-1; TRBD2 agrees at 11 bases. The J segment lost 7 bases and the V segment lost 4 bases, leaving 8 bases of the junction unmatched. Per the germline V gene, CDR1 is KGHDR and CDR2 is SFDVKD. CDR3 size: 16 residues. This CDR3 reads CATSDLTSGIENEQFF. The CDR3 DNA reads as TGTGCCACCAGTGACCTGACTAGCGGGATTGAAAATGAGCAGTTCTTC.

The V call is TRBV29-1, the J call TRBJ1-5; weak D call: TRBD1 (6 bases). The germline V gene has CDR1 SQVTM and CDR2 ANQGSEA. Deletions cut 4 bases from V and 0 bases from J, with 10 bases between. CDR3 length: 14 residues. CDR3 protein: CSVATGNSNQPQHF. Written as DNA, the CDR3 is TGCAGCGTTGCGACAGGTAATAGCAATCAGCCCCAGCATTTT.

The chain has TRBV20-1 and TRBJ2-3; D is ambiguous. This CDR3 has 10 residues. The V end was cut by 2 bases, the J end by 3 bases, with 0 bases between. Germline assignment: CDR1 DFQATT and CDR2 SNEGSKA (reference sequence). The CDR3 region is CSARTDTQYF. CDR3 DNA sequence: TGCAGTGCTAGAACAGATACGCAGTATTTT.

The V gene is TRBV23-1, the J gene TRBJ1-5; D unresolved. TRBV23-1 is identified as an open reading frame with a role that is uncertain. The CDR3 spans 15 residues. Trimming left V 8 bases short and J 2 bases short, with 16 bases between. CDR3 in DNA: TGCGCCAGCCGGCGGATCTATGTGGGCAATCAGCCCCAGCATTTT. Translation: CASRRIYVGNQPQHF.

The chain recombines TRBV5-6 with TRBJ2-3; the D gene is possibly TRBD2 (5 bases). V was pared by 1 base and J by 4 bases, with 7 bases between. Germline loops: CDR1 SGHDT, CDR2 YYEEEE. The CDR3 covers 13 residues. CDR3 bases: TGTGCCAGCAGCTTGCCTAGCCCAGATACGCAGTATTTT. Its translation: CASSLPSPDTQYF.

This clonotype was seen just once. The chain carries TRBV10-1 and TRBJ1-5; 8 positions match TRBD1. The CDR3 runs to 15 residues. Germline CDR1 WNHNN, CDR2 SYGVQD (reference sequence). Trimming took 2 bases from V and 5 from J; bases not matched to a gene: 5. The DNA of the CDR3 is TGCGCCAGCAGTGAGCGACAGGGGAGAGATCAGCCCCAGCATTTT. Its translation: CASSERQGRDQPQHF.

The gene calls are TRBV6-7 and TRBJ2-1, with D uncertain. TRBV6-7 has ORF status, its function being uncertain. The CDR3 has 12 amino acids. The V end lost 7 bases, the J end lost 7 bases, and 11 bases lay between the germline ends. Here the CDR3 DNA reads TGTGCCAGCACCAGGATGGGAAATGAGCAGTTCTTC. This sequence encodes CASTRMGNEQFF.

The rearrangement links TRBV4-1 to TRBJ1-2, with 8 positions matching TRBD1. J was trimmed by 8 bases and V by 5 bases; bases with no gene match: 7. In germline, CDR1 is MGHRA, CDR2 YSYEKL. CDR3 length equals 13 residues. CDR3 DNA sequence: TGCGCCAGCAGCAATCAGGGGGCTTGGGGCTACACCTTC. Its protein product is CASSNQGAWGYTF.

The chain recombines TRBV7-6 with TRBJ2-1; 14 bases are shared with TRBD2. V lost 5 bases to trimming and J lost 4 bases; unmatched junction nucleotides: 4. Germline values: CDR1 SGHVS, CDR2 FNYEAQ. The CDR3 has 16 residues. The CDR3 region is CASSARLAGGYNEQFF. CDR3 coding DNA: TGTGCCAGCAGCGCCCGACTAGCGGGAGGGTACAATGAGCAGTTCTTC.

This chain's CDR3 is CASSFGSGHQPQHF. DNA for the CDR3: TGTGCCAGCAGTTTCGGTTCAGGCCATCAGCCCCAGCATTTT. This sequence joins TRBV12-3 or TRBV12-4 and TRBJ1-5, with D uncertain. The CDR3 runs 14 residues. The V end lost 3 bases, the J end lost 5 bases, and 11 bases lay between the germline ends.

The V gene is TRBV11-1, the J gene TRBJ2-5, with a weak D call TRBD1 (5 bases). Looked up from germline, CDR1 is SGHAT and CDR2 is FQDESV (reference sequence). Trimming removed 5 bases at V and 1 base at J, with 14 bases between. The CDR3 consists of 15 residues. The CDR3 region is CASSAATAPQETQYF. The CDR3 bases are TGTGCCAGCAGCGCGGCGACAGCACCCCAAGAGACCCAGTACTTC.

V usage is TRBV23-1 and J usage is TRBJ2-4; D is perhaps TRBD1 (6 bases). TRBV23-1 falls under the ORF class, with uncertain function. This CDR3 is built from 17 residues. V was pared by 0 bases and J by 3 bases, with 15 bases between. The CDR3 DNA sequence: TGCGCCAGCAGTCAATCAGGGGGTCCAGAGGGCAAAAACATTCAGTACTTC. Protein: CASSQSGGPEGKNIQYF.

The chain recombines TRBV4-3 with TRBJ2-2; 7 bases match TRBD1. This CDR3 comprises 16 residues. V trimming: 4 bases; J trimming: 1 base; junction bases outside the gene matches: 6. The germline V gene encodes CDR1 LGHNA and CDR2 YSLEER. CDR3 coding DNA: TGCGCCAGCAGCCCGTCCGGGACAGAGAACACCGGGGAGCTGTTTTTT. Its protein product is CASSPSGTENTGELFF.

This chain connects TRBV4-1 to TRBJ2-7; D might be TRBD1 or TRBD2, each matching 5 bases. Germline V CDR1 and CDR2: MGHRA, YSYEKL. There are 15 residues in the CDR3. Deletions cut 1 base from V and 2 bases from J, with 12 bases between. CDR3 sequence (DNA): TGCGCCAGCAGCCAAGTGAGGGGCGAAACCTACGAGCAGTACTTC. Its translation: CASSQVRGETYEQYF.

The rearrangement uses TRBV7-2 and TRBJ2-1; 11 nucleotides align to TRBD2. Germline V gives CDR1 SGHTA, CDR2 FQGNSA. Trimming took 5 bases from V and 5 from J; bases not matched to a gene: 5. CDR3 length equals 15 residues. The CDR3 sequence is CASSLSGGAHNEQFF. In DNA form, the CDR3 reads TGTGCCAGCAGCCTTAGCGGGGGGGCCCACAATGAGCAGTTCTTC.